The 22 T cell receptor beta chains in this list originate from one sample, sequenced in a study of blood T cell repertoires in COVID-19. Some clones are missing from TCRdb's copy, which holds only in-frame ones; the method was immunoSEQ multiplex PCR. This table holds approximately 110,000 clones, around 89% found once. The material sequenced was peripheral blood. Receptors originate from a human donor in a cohort sampled during active COVID-19.

The CDR3 here is CASSHGLAGAAATNTGELFF. The CDR3 DNA is TGTGCCAGCAGCCATGGACTAGCGGGAGCCGCCGCAACGAACACCGGGGAGCTGTTTTTT. V and J are TRBV3-1 (or the pseudogene TRBV3-2) and TRBJ2-2; 13 nucleotides agree with TRBD2. Germline lookup yields CDR1 LGHDT and CDR2 YNNKEL (reference sequence). Trimming took 3 bases from V and 0 from J; bases not matched to a gene: 10. This CDR3 spans 20 amino acids.

V usage is TRBV6-5 and J usage is TRBJ2-3, with D possibly matching TRBD1 (6 bases). V dropped 0 bases and J dropped 9 bases, with 13 bases sitting between them. The length of the CDR3 is 14 residues. Germline CDR1 and CDR2: MNHEY and SVGAGI. The CDR3 is CASSYSGDMATQYF. CDR3 nucleotide sequence: TGTGCCAGCAGTTACTCTGGGGACATGGCCACGCAGTATTTT.

This clone was seen a single time. The chain couples TRBV11-3 to TRBJ1-4; a weak D match, TRBD1 (6 bases). CDR1 and CDR2 (germline): SGHNT, YENEEA. The V gene lost 6 bases and the J gene lost 13 bases, with 12 bases spanning the gap. The CDR3 loop spans 11 amino acids. The CDR3 DNA is TGTGCCAGCAGTACGGGGGGCAGACTGTTTTTT. Its protein is CASSTGGRLFF. Looking up the rest from reference TRBV11-3 and TRBJ1-4 gives the full variable domain: EAGVVQSPRYKIIEKKQPVAFWCNPISGHNTLYWYLQNLGQGPELLIRYENEEAVDDSQLPKDRFSAERLKGVDSTLKIQPAELGDSAVYLCASSTGGRLFFGSGTQLSVL.

The rearrangement links TRBV15 to TRBJ1-5; no clear D gene. The CDR3 is made up of 16 amino acids. The germline V gene encodes CDR1 LNHNV and CDR2 YYDKDF (reference sequence). V was cut by 0 bases and J by 3 bases, with 12 bases left in between. Here the CDR3 reads CATSRDLRGINQPQHF. Written as DNA, the CDR3 is TGTGCCACCAGCAGAGATTTGAGAGGGATCAATCAGCCCCAGCATTTT.

V gene TRBV10-3 combines with J gene TRBJ2-3; 14 bases agree with TRBD2. The CDR3 totals 17 residues. Germline CDR1 reads ENHRY; CDR2 reads SYGVKD. The V and J ends lost 4 bases and 3 bases, in that order; junction bases with no gene match: 6. The CDR3, as DNA: TGTGCCATCAGTGGATACAGACTAGCGGGAGGGACAGATACGCAGTATTTT. Residues: CAISGYRLAGGTDTQYF.

The rearrangement uses TRBV18 and TRBJ2-1, with 9 bases aligning to TRBD1. The germline V gene has CDR1 KGHSH and CDR2 LQKENI. CDR3 length: 16 residues. Trimming took 3 bases from V and 9 from J; bases not matched to a gene: 12. CDR3 DNA: TGTGCCAGCTCACCCCAGGGACAGGGACCCCGGGGTGAGCAGTTCTTC. Its protein product is CASSPQGQGPRGEQFF. Full variable domain (rest looked up from reference TRBV18 and TRBJ2-1): NAGVMQNPRHLVRRRGQEARLRCSPMKGHSHVYWYRQLPEEGLKFMVYLQKENIIDESGMPKERFSAEFPKEGPSILRIQQVVRGDSAAYFCASSPQGQGPRGEQFFGPGTRLTVL.

The V and J genes are TRBV19 and TRBJ2-7; D might be TRBD1 (7 bases). The CDR3 sequence is 14 residues long. In germline, CDR1 is LNHDA, CDR2 SQIVND (reference sequence). Trimming shortened V by 5 bases and J by 0 bases, and 11 bases separated the two germline ends. The CDR3 DNA is TGTGCCAGTAGTGTGCAGGGGGGCTCCTACGAGCAGTACTTC. Translation: CASSVQGGSYEQYF.

The chain links TRBV24-1 to TRBJ2-1; D possibly corresponds to TRBD2 (6 bases). Per the germline V gene, CDR1 is KGHDR and CDR2 is SFDVKD. The V end lost 4 bases, the J end lost 4 bases, and 16 bases lay between the germline ends. The CDR3 extends over 16 amino acids. CDR3 region: CATSDHLALSYNEQFF. The DNA of the CDR3 is TGTGCCACCAGTGACCATCTAGCGCTTTCTTACAATGAGCAGTTCTTC.

V is TRBV18 and J is TRBJ2-3; weak D call: TRBD1 (6 bases). The CDR3 consists of 13 residues. V was clipped by 3 bases and J by 3 bases, with 7 bases between them. CDR1 is KGHSH and CDR2 is LQKENI in the germline V gene. CDR3 coding DNA: TGTGCCAGCTCACCGCAGGGGACAGATACGCAGTATTTT. Amino acids: CASSPQGTDTQYF.

V is TRBV4-1 and J is TRBJ1-2, with D perhaps matching TRBD1 (5 bases). V lost 0 bases, J lost 2 bases, and 7 bases lay in between. The CDR3 sequence is 14 residues long. CDR1 and CDR2 (germline): MGHRA, YSYEKL. CDR3 in amino acids: CASSQERTNYGYTF. The CDR3 DNA follows: TGCGCCAGCAGCCAAGAGAGGACAAACTATGGCTACACCTTC.

The chain has TRBV5-5 and TRBJ2-1, with D perhaps matching TRBD1 (6 bases). Germline loops: CDR1 SGHKS, CDR2 YYEKEE (reference sequence). The CDR3 covers 14 residues. V was clipped by 4 bases and J by 6 bases, with 14 bases between them. The CDR3 coding sequence is TGTGCCAGCAGCACCCCAGGACAGCTCAATGAGCAGTTCTTC. Protein product: CASSTPGQLNEQFF.

The V and J genes are TRBV9 and TRBJ1-3; possibly TRBD1 for D (5 bases). CDR3 size: 15 residues. Germline CDR1 is SGDLS and CDR2 is YYNGEE. The V gene lost 3 bases and the J gene lost 0 bases, with 10 bases spanning the gap. This CDR3 is CASSADSSSGNTIYF. CDR3 sequence (DNA): TGTGCCAGCAGCGCCGACAGCAGCTCTGGAAACACCATATATTTT.

CDR3 DNA: TGCGCCAGCAGCCAGGCCCGTCAGGGCCTCAACTATGGCTACACCTTC. Amino acid sequence: CASSQARQGLNYGYTF. The V and J genes are TRBV4-1 and TRBJ1-2; D possibly corresponds to TRBD1 (5 bases). The ends were cut back, 3 bases at V and 2 bases at J, with 16 bases in the middle. Germline CDR1 MGHRA, CDR2 YSYEKL. This CDR3 has 16 amino acids.

The rearrangement links TRBV24-1 to TRBJ2-1; 8 positions agree with TRBD2. V dropped 3 bases and J dropped 12; count of bases not matched to a gene: 12. The CDR3 totals 15 residues. Germline V CDR1 and CDR2: KGHDR, SFDVKD. The CDR3 region is CATSDPLLAGGRQFF. The CDR3 DNA follows: TGTGCCACCAGTGATCCGCTTCTGGCGGGAGGTCGGCAGTTCTTC.

The chain joins TRBV24-1 to TRBJ2-5, with 8 bases lining up with TRBD1. CDR1 is KGHDR, CDR2 SFDVKD, per germline. The ends lost 4 bases at V and 5 bases at J; junction bases unmatched: 14. The CDR3 spans 17 residues. CDR3 sequence reads: CATSDAPGQGAGETQYF. In DNA form, the CDR3 reads TGTGCCACCAGTGACGCACCCGGCCAGGGGGCAGGGGAGACCCAGTACTTC.

The rearrangement links TRBV11-1 to TRBJ1-1, with D unresolved. The CDR3 runs to 14 residues. CDR1 and CDR2 from the germline V gene are SGHAT and FQDESV (reference sequence). Trimming removed 0 bases from V and 7 bases from J, with 12 bases in between. DNA for the CDR3: TGTGCCAGCAGCTTAGCAGGCAGGATTGGTGAAGCTTTCTTT. Protein: CASSLAGRIGEAFF. The complete variable domain, with remaining parts taken from reference TRBV11-1 and TRBJ1-1, reads EAEVAQSPRYKITEKSQAVAFWCDPISGHATLYWYRQILGQGPELLVQFQDESVVDDSQLPKDRFSAERLKGVDSTLKIQPAELGDSAMYLCASSLAGRIGEAFFGQGTRLTVV.

The V gene is TRBV5-5, the J gene TRBJ1-2; D is unclear. The germline V gene encodes CDR1 SGHKS and CDR2 YYEKEE (reference sequence). The CDR3 is 13 residues long. The ends were cut back, 4 bases at V and 3 bases at J, with 10 bases in the middle. This CDR3 reads CASSETPYYGYTF. The CDR3 coding sequence is TGTGCCAGCAGCGAGACACCTTACTATGGCTACACCTTC.

With respect to this clone: An end of the junction does not agree with germline; a read error may underlie this. The CDR3 nucleotides are TGTGCCAGCAGCTCTGGACCAGGGAACACCGAAGCTTTCTTT. It encodes CASSSGPGNTEAFF. V usage is TRBV7-2 and J usage is TRBJ1-1; D may be TRBD1 (5 bases). The CDR3 sequence is 14 residues long. Germline-derived CDR1 and CDR2 are SGHTA and FQGNSA.

This chain joins TRBV29-1 and TRBJ1-2, with D possibly matching TRBD1 (5 bases). The length of the CDR3 is 16 residues. The V gene's germline CDR1 is SQVTM and CDR2 ANQGSEA. Deletions cut 0 bases from V and 7 bases from J, with 21 bases between. The CDR3 sequence is CSVEDLSRTSLFGYTF. As DNA, the CDR3 is TGCAGCGTTGAAGATCTTAGTCGGACATCGTTATTTGGCTACACCTTC.

The V call is TRBV27, the J call TRBJ2-2, with 7 nucleotides matching TRBD1. J lost 5 bases, V lost 3 bases, and 6 bases had no gene match. The CDR3 has 15 residues. Germline CDR1 and CDR2: MNHEY and SMNVEV (reference sequence). Written as DNA, the CDR3 is TGTGCCAGCAGTTTGGGGGCCAGGGGGACCGGGGAGCTGTTTTTT. Protein product: CASSLGARGTGELFF.

The gene calls are TRBV6-5 and TRBJ1-4; D remains ambiguous. Germline CDR1 reads MNHEY; CDR2 reads SVGAGI. The V gene lost 6 bases and the J gene lost 7 bases, with 9 bases spanning the gap. The CDR3 has 12 amino acids. CDR3 in DNA: TGTGCCAGCAGGCCCCCCGGTGAAAAACTGTTTTTT. As protein: CASRPPGEKLFF.

The chain couples TRBV7-9 to TRBJ2-2; 13 positions match TRBD2. The CDR3 length is 18 residues. In germline, CDR1 is SEHNR, CDR2 FQNEAQ (reference sequence). Trimming cost V 4 bases and J 2 bases; bases outside gene matches: 7. This chain's CDR3 is CASSSKTSGGLNTGELFF. The CDR3 region has the DNA TGTGCCAGCAGCTCGAAGACTAGCGGGGGGCTCAACACCGGGGAGCTGTTTTTT.